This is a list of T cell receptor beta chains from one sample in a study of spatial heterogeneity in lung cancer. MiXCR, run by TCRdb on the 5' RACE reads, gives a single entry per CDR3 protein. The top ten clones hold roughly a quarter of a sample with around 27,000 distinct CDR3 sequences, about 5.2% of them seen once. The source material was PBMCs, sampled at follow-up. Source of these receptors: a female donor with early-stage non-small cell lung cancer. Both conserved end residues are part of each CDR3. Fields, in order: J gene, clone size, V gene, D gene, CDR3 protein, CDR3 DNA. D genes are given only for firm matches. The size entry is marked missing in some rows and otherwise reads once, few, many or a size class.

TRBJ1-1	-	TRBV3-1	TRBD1	CASSQDTGGNTEAFF	TGTGCCAGCAGCCAAGATACAGGGGGGAACACTGAAGCTTTCTTT
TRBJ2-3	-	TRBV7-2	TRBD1	CASSRDRSTDTQYF	TGTGCCAGCAGCCGGGACAGGAGCACAGATACGCAGTATTTT
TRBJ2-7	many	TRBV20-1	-	CSARADRGLALNEQYF	TGCAGTGCTAGAGCTGACAGGGGACTAGCACTCAACGAGCAGTACTTC
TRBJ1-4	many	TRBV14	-	CASSQGRTVNEKLFF	TGTGCCAGCAGCCAAGGGAGGACAGTTAATGAAAAACTGTTTTTT
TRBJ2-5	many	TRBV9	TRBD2	CASSGGTSGQETQYF	TGTGCCAGCAGCGGGGGGACTAGCGGTCAAGAGACCCAGTACTTC
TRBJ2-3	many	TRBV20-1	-	CSASLASGPTDTQYF	TGCAGTGCCTCCCTGGCGTCAGGACCCACAGATACGCAGTATTTT
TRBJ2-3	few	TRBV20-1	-	CSARSPPPITDTQYF	TGCAGTGCTAGATCTCCGCCACCGATCACAGATACGCAGTATTTT
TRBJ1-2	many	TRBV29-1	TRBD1	CSVYKPPGQGGYGYTF	TGCAGCGTCTACAAGCCCCCGGGACAGGGAGGCTATGGCTACACCTTC
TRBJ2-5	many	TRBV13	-	CASSRETQYF	TGTGCCAGCAGCAGAGAGACCCAGTACTTC
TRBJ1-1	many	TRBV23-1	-	CASSQPTQAYDTEAFF	TGCGCCAGCAGTCAACCGACTCAGGCGTATGACACTGAAGCTTTCTTT
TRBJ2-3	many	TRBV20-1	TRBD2	CSASRLAGSTDTQYF	TGCAGTGCTAGTCGACTAGCGGGGAGCACAGATACGCAGTATTTT
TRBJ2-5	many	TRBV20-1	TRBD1	CSAATGGAGETQYF	TGCAGTGCTGCGACAGGGGGCGCAGGAGAGACCCAGTACTTC
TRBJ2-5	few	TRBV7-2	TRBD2	CASSPRGGGETQYF	TGTGCCAGCAGCCCCCGCGGGGGAGGCGAGACCCAGTACTTC
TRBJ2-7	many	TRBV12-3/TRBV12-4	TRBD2	CASSFERGGHYEQYF	TGTGCCAGCAGTTTTGAGCGGGGGGGCCACTACGAGCAGTACTTC
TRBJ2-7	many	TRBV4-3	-	CASSQDVGIRYEQYF	TGCGCCAGCAGCCAAGATGTTGGCATACGCTACGAGCAGTACTTC
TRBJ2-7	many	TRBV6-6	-	CASGDGHEQYF	TGTGCCAGTGGGGACGGCCACGAGCAGTACTTC
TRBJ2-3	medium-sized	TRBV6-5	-	CASSYSTGSTDTQYF	TGTGCCAGCAGTTACTCGACAGGTAGCACAGATACGCAGTATTTT
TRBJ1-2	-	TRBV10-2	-	CASTAGPNYGYTF	TGCGCCAGCACGGCAGGGCCCAACTATGGCTACACCTTC
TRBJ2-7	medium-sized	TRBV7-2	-	CASSLAEQFYEQYF	TGTGCCAGCAGCTTAGCGGAGCAGTTCTACGAGCAGTACTTC
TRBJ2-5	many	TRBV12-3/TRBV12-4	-	CASSAPRAGVIKTQYF	TGTGCCAGCAGTGCCCCTAGAGCCGGAGTGATAAAGACCCAGTACTTC
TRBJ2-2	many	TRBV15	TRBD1	CATSLKGAHHTGELFF	TGTGCCACCTCCTTGAAGGGGGCGCACCACACCGGGGAGCTGTTTTTT
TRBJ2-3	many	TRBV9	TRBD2	CASSPGTSGFTDTQYF	TGTGCCAGCAGCCCCGGGACTAGCGGGTTCACAGATACGCAGTATTTT
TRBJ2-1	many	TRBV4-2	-	CASSQVTGQGHNEQFF	TGTGCCAGCAGCCAAGTTACCGGGCAGGGCCACAATGAGCAGTTCTTC
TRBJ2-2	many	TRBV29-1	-	CSVGQGTGELFF	TGCAGCGTTGGCCAGGGGACCGGGGAGCTGTTTTTT
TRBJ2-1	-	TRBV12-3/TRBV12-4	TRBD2	CASSLAGGTYNEQFF	TGTGCCAGCAGTTTAGCGGGGGGGACCTACAATGAGCAGTTCTTC
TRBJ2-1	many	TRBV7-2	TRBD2	CASSGTSSYNEQFF	TGTGCCAGCAGCGGGACTAGCTCCTACAATGAGCAGTTCTTC
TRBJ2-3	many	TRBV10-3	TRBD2	CASRTSMTDTQYF	TGTGCCTCCCGGACTAGCATGACAGATACGCAGTATTTT
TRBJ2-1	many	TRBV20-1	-	CSAHGTAAYNEQFF	TGCAGTGCTCATGGGACTGCGGCCTACAATGAGCAGTTCTTC
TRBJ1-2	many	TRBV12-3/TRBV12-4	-	CASSSQGGYGYTF	TGTGCCAGCAGTTCGCAGGGAGGTTATGGCTACACCTTC
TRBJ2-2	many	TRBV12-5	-	CASAETAKDTGELFF	TGTGCTAGTGCCGAGACAGCAAAGGACACCGGGGAGCTGTTTTTT
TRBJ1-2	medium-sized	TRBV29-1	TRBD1	CSALDRGNYGYTF	TGCAGCGCCCTGGACAGGGGAAACTATGGCTACACCTTC
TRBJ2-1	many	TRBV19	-	CASSPQGPYNEQFF	TGTGCCAGTAGTCCCCAAGGGCCCTACAATGAGCAGTTCTTC
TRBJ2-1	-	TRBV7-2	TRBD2	CASSLELAGYNEQFF	TGTGCCAGCAGCTTAGAACTAGCGGGCTACAATGAGCAGTTCTTC
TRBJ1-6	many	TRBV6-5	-	CASRRGAFNSPLHF	TGTGCCAGCAGGAGAGGGGCCTTTAATTCACCCCTCCACTTT
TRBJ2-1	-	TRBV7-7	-	CASSLGLGEDEQFF	TGTGCTAGCAGCTTAGGTTTGGGGGAAGATGAGCAGTTCTTC
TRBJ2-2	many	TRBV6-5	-	CASSYSQGPGELFF	TGTGCCAGCAGTTACTCGCAGGGGCCCGGGGAGCTGTTTTTT
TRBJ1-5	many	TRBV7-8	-	CASSRDRANQPQHF	TGTGCCAGCAGCCGAGACAGAGCCAATCAGCCCCAGCATTTT
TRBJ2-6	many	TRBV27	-	CASSATQGVLTF	TGTGCCAGCAGCGCTACTCAGGGCGTCCTGACTTTC
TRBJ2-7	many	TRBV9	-	CASSTSPGVEQYF	TGTGCCAGCAGCACCTCCCCAGGGGTCGAGCAGTACTTC
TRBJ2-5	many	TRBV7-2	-	CASSPRRETQYF	TGTGCCAGCAGTCCAAGGAGGGAGACCCAGTACTTC
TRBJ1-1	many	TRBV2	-	CASSQVEAGTEAFF	TGTGCCAGCAGTCAAGTGGAAGCAGGGACTGAAGCTTTCTTT
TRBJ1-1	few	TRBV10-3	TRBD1	CAISQQGPNTEAFF	TGTGCCATCAGCCAACAGGGGCCGAACACTGAAGCTTTCTTT
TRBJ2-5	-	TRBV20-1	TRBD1	CSAREGQGNWETQYF	TGCAGTGCTAGAGAAGGACAGGGGAATTGGGAGACCCAGTACTTC
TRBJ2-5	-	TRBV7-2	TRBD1	CASSPGQGAETQYF	TGTGCCAGCAGCCCGGGACAGGGGGCTGAGACCCAGTACTTC
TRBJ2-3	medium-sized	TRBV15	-	CATSSGITQYF	TGTGCCACCAGCAGTGGTATTACGCAGTATTTT
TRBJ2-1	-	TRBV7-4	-	CARTRRSPLSYNEQFF	TGTGCCAGGACTAGGAGATCCCCTTTATCCTACAATGAGCAGTTCTTC
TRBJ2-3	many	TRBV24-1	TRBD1	CATSDGNRGSRTDTQYF	TGTGCCACCAGTGACGGGAACAGGGGGTCTCGCACAGATACGCAGTATTTT
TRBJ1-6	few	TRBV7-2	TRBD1	CASSLAGQGYSPLHF	TGTGCCAGCAGCTTAGCGGGACAGGGGTATTCACCCCTCCACTTT
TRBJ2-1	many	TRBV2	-	CATKRTNEQFF	TGTGCCACCAAACGTACCAATGAGCAGTTCTTC
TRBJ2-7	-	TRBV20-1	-	CSARDMKPRRSPYEQYF	TGCAGTGCTAGAGATATGAAGCCGAGACGGTCTCCCTACGAGCAGTACTTC
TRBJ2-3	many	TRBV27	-	CASSLSTGSSDTQYF	TGTGCCAGCAGTTTATCTACAGGGAGTTCAGATACGCAGTATTTT